The entry below gives a single T cell receptor beta chain sequence along with its context. Repertoires were generated with immunoSEQ multiplex PCR, while TCRdb's copy carries only in-frame clones and drops some. Here the sample spans approximately 81,000 clones, almost 96% being singletons. This specimen comes from a study of technical replicates of blood from a few donors. The CDR3 length is 16 residues. V lost 1 base to trimming and J lost 1 base; unmatched junction nucleotides: 6. The germline gives CDR1 MDHEN, CDR2 SYDVKM. Input material: T cells isolated from PBMCs. This TCR was sampled from a human donor in good health. This chain joins TRBV28 and TRBJ2-7, with 8 bases identical to TRBD1. CDR3: CASSLSSGQASYEQYF. The CDR3 DNA is TGTGCCAGCAGTTTATCCTCGGGACAGGCATCCTACGAGCAGTACTTC.